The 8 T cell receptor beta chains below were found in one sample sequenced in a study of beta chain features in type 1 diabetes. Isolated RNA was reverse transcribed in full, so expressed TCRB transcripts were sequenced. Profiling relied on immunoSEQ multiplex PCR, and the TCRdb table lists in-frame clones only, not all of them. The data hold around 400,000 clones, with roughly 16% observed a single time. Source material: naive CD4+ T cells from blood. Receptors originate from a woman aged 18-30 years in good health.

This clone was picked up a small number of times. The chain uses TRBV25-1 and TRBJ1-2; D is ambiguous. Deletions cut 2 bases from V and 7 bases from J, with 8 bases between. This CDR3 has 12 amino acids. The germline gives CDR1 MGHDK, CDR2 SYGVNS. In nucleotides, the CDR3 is TGTGCCAGCAGTGAAGGTGGCTCTGGCTACACCTTC. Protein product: CASSEGGSGYTF.

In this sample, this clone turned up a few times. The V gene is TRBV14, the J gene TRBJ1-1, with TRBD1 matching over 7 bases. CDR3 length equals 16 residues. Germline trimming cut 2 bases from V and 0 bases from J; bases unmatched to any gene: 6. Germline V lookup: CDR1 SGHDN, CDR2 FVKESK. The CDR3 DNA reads TGTGCCAGCAGCCAACTTGGACAGGTCATGAACACTGAAGCTTTCTTT. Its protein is CASSQLGQVMNTEAFF.

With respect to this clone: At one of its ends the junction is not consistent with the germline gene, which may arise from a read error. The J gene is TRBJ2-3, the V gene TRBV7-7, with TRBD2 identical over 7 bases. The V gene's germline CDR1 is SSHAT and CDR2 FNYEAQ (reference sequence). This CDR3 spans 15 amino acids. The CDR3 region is CASSFSLAATDTQYF. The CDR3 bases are TGTGCTAGCAGCTTTTCTCTAGCGGCCACAGATACGCAGTATTTT.

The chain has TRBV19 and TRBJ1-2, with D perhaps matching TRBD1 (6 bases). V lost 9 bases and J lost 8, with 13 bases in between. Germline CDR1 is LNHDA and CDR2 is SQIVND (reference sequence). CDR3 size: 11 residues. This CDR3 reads CASTDRGGYTF. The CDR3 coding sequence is TGTGCCAGCACGGACAGAGGAGGCTACACCTTC.

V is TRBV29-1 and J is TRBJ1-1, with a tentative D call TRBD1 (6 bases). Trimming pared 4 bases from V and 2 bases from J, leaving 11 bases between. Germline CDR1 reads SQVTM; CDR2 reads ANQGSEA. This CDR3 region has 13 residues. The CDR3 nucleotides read TGCAGCGTTGTACGGACAGCAAACACTGAAGCTTTCTTT. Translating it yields CSVVRTANTEAFF.

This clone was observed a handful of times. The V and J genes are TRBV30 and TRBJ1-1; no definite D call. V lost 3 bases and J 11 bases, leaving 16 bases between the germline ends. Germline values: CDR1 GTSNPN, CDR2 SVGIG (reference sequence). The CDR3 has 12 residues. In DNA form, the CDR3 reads TGTGCCTGGAGCGCGCTCCGGGGAAGGGCTTTCTTT. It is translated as CAWSALRGRAFF.

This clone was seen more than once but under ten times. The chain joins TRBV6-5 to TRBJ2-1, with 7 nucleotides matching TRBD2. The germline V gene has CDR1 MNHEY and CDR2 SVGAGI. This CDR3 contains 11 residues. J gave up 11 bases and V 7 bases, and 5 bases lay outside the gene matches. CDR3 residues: CASTTGGKQFF. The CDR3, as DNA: TGTGCCAGCACCACCGGGGGGAAGCAGTTCTTC.

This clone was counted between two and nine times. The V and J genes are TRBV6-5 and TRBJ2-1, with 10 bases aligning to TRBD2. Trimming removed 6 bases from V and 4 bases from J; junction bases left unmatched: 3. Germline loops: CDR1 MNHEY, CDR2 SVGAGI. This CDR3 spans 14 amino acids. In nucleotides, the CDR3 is TGTGCCAGCAGGGGACTAGCGAAGTACAATGAGCAGTTCTTC. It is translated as CASRGLAKYNEQFF.